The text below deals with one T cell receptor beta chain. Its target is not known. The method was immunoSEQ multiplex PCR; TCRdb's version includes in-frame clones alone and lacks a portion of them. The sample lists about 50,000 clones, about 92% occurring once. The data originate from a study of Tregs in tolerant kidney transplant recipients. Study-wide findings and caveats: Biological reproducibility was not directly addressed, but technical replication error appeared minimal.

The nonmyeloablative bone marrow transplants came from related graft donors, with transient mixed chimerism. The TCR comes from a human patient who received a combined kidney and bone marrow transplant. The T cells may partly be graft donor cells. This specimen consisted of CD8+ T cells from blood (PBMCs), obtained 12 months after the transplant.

The CDR3 nucleotides are TGTGCCAGTAGTATATCACAGGGAGAGGCGTACTACGAGCAGTACTTC. Residues: CASSISQGEAYYEQYF. The chain combines TRBV19 with TRBJ2-7; a possible D gene is TRBD1 (6 bases). The germline V gene encodes CDR1 LNHDA and CDR2 SQIVND (reference sequence). Trimming left V 2 bases short and J 3 bases short, with 17 bases between. The CDR3 has 16 residues.